This is a list of T cell receptor beta chains from one sample in a study of T cells in Graves' hyperthyroidism and ophthalmopathy. TCRdb passed the multiplex PCR reads through MiXCR, listing each CDR3 protein once. The repertoire holds about 620,000 distinct CDR3 sequences, with 15% to 20% as singletons. Sample: blood. The receptors stem from a woman aged 25 to 39 with Graves' hyperthyroidism. CDR3s leave out the opening cysteine and the closing phenylalanine or tryptophan. The order of the fields is V gene, CDR3 protein.

TRBV13	ASTGREGLYEQY
TRBV6-1	ASRSLAGGSTGELF
TRBV7-9	ASSHGQTTYEQY
TRBV11-2	ASKGEIAVPTYEQY
TRBV12-5	ASGLVLNRIGNQPQH
TRBV18	ASSTNQGASYYEQY
TRBV3-1	ASGPDGTSLGRAGELF
TRBV20-1	SANIAGGRGVEQF
TRBV11-2	ASSLGILAGGNEQF
TRBV5-5	ASSFGQNYEQY
TRBV6-2/TRBV6-3	ASSSPGTSGYEQY
TRBV27	ASSFRGAAEAF
TRBV12-3/TRBV12-4	ASSGTSGRTSTDTQY
TRBV10-3	AISGGERGDTQY
TRBV25-1	ASSPPLPTGELF
TRBV6-2/TRBV6-3	ASSYEGQRSSYEQY
TRBV28	ASNRGSREQY
TRBV13	ASSGDQGLLNTEAF
TRBV19	ASSMTAKMAYEQY
TRBV12-3/TRBV12-4	ASSSGVRYEQY
TRBV5-6	ASSPRPSGRNEQF
TRBV5-1	ASSLGVGGTEAF
TRBV6-5	ASSYMGGRALGANVLT
TRBV6-1	ASSVAGYEQF
TRBV5-6	ASSLKGYSYEQY
TRBV2	ASSQTGIFAGGNEQF
TRBV19	ASSRVRDHSYEQY